The 18 T cell receptor beta chains below all came from one sample that was sequenced in a study of T cells in Graves' hyperthyroidism and ophthalmopathy. Amplification of TCR beta CDR3 regions used RNA as the template. HTBI primers were the set used in a first-round RT-PCR of the TCR CDR3. TCRdb ran MiXCR on the multiplex PCR reads and lists one entry per CDR3 protein. The top ten clones hold approximately 6.8% of a sample with about 700,000 distinct CDR3 sequences, 45% of them seen once. The specimen was peripheral blood or thyroid tissue (not recorded which). The origin of the receptors is an adult man with Graves' disease, either hyperthyroidism or ophthalmopathy (not recorded which).

The gene calls are TRBV10-3 and TRBJ2-7; D is ambiguous. Between the trimmed V and J ends, which lost 5 bases and 6 bases, there was a span of 8 bases. This CDR3 region has 11 residues. Germline V gene lookup returns CDR1 ENHRY and CDR2 SYGVKD. CDR3: CAISNLIEQYF. The CDR3, as DNA: TGTGCCATCAGTAACCTTATCGAGCAGTACTTC.

This clonotype has only a few counts. This sequence joins TRBV20-1 and TRBJ1-6, with 7 bases that match TRBD1. Losses at the gene ends were 6 bases for V and 10 bases for J; bases not matched to a gene: 12. There are 14 residues in the CDR3. Per the germline V gene, CDR1 is DFQATT and CDR2 is SNEGSKA (reference sequence). The CDR3 sequence is CSAITGVFGSPLHF. The CDR3 nucleotides read TGCAGTGCAATTACAGGGGTTTTTGGCTCACCCCTCCACTTT.

Points on this clonotype: The CDR3 ends on some other residue instead of the conserved phenylalanine or tryptophan, so this is likely a read error. The chain is built from TRBV5-5 and TRBJ2-5; 7 nucleotides line up with TRBD1. V lost 0 bases and J lost 5; bases outside the gene matches: 7. The CDR3 is 15 residues long. Germline CDR1 and CDR2: SGHKS and YYEKEE (reference sequence). CDR3 loop: CASSLGPTGMETQYL. In nucleotides, the CDR3 is TGTGCCAGCAGCTTGGGGCCGACAGGGATGGAGACCCAGTACCTC.

This sequence joins TRBV7-9 and TRBJ2-7, with 10 bases aligning to TRBD2. After removal of 5 bases from V and 2 bases from J, the junction contained 6 bases not matched to a gene. This CDR3 has 15 residues. Germline assignment: CDR1 SEHNR and CDR2 FQNEAQ (reference sequence). The CDR3 nucleotides are TGTGCCAGCAGCACCTCCGGGACTAGCGCCTACGAGCAGTACTTC. This gives the protein CASSTSGTSAYEQYF. Supplemented by reference TRBV7-9 and TRBJ2-7, the full variable domain reads DTGVSQNPRHKITKRGQNVTFRCDPISEHNRLYWYRQTLGQGPEFLTYFQNEAQLEKSRLLSDRFSAERPKGSFSTLEIQRTEQGDSAMYLCASSTSGTSAYEQYFGPGTRLTVT.

This chain links TRBV9 with TRBJ1-3; D gene ambiguous. Trimming removed 0 bases from V and 4 bases from J, with 11 bases in between. Per germline, CDR1 SGDLS and CDR2 YYNGEE. CDR3 length equals 15 residues. CDR3 sequence reads: CASSVEVGFGNTIYF. In DNA form, the CDR3 reads TGTGCCAGCAGCGTAGAGGTGGGTTTCGGAAACACCATATATTTT.

CDR3 residues: CAISESRGPPVYEQYF. The CDR3 region has the DNA TGTGCCATCAGTGAGTCGAGGGGACCGCCGGTATACGAGCAGTACTTC. The V gene is TRBV10-3, the J gene TRBJ2-7, with D perhaps given as TRBD1 or TRBD2 (5 bases each). The CDR3 spans 16 residues. The germline V gene has CDR1 ENHRY and CDR2 SYGVKD. V lost 0 bases, J lost 4 bases, and 16 bases lay in between.

The rearrangement links TRBV5-1 to TRBJ2-2, with TRBD1 matching 9 bases. Trimming at V came to 4 bases and at J to 4 bases, leaving 8 bases not matched to a gene. The germline gives CDR1 SGHRS, CDR2 YFSETQ. The CDR3 consists of 16 residues. CDR3 DNA: TGCGCCAGCAGCAACGGACAGGGGCTTATCACCGGGGAGCTGTTTTTT. It is translated as CASSNGQGLITGELFF.

V and J are TRBV6-1 and TRBJ1-1; TRBD1 is a possible D gene (6 bases). Germline values: CDR1 MNHNS, CDR2 SASEGT. Trimming stripped 6 bases from V and 4 bases from J, with 15 bases between. There are 14 residues in the CDR3. The CDR3 DNA follows: TGTGCCAGCAGCAGTCCTTCGGGGGCCACTGAAGCTTTCTTT. Amino acids: CASSSPSGATEAFF.

The chain has TRBV29-1 and TRBJ2-7, with D uncertain. The CDR3 has 13 amino acids. The germline CDR1 and CDR2 sequences are SQVTM and ANQGSEA. V gave up 7 bases and J gave up 0 bases, with 13 bases separating them. In nucleotides, the CDR3 is TGCAGCGCCGGCCCACCTCTCTCCTACGAGCAGTACTTC. It encodes CSAGPPLSYEQYF.

As to this clonotype: One end of the junction fails to match germline, which may point to a read error. CDR3 bases: TGCAGTGCTGAGAGGCAGGGGTTCTCCTGCGAGCAGTACTTC. Its protein is CSAERQGFSCEQYF. The chain is built from TRBV20-1 and TRBJ2-7; a weak D match, TRBD1 (6 bases). This CDR3 has 14 residues. Germline CDR1 is DFQATT and CDR2 is SNEGSKA (reference sequence).

The rearrangement uses TRBV29-1 and TRBJ1-2, with 7 bases matching TRBD1. J was trimmed by 4 bases and V by 5 bases; bases with no gene match: 4. Germline V CDR1 and CDR2: SQVTM, ANQGSEA. The length of the CDR3 is 12 residues. The CDR3 DNA reads TGCAGCGTTCCCGGGACAGTCTATGGCTACACCTTC. This translates into CSVPGTVYGYTF.

This clonotype was detected many times. V usage is TRBV24-1 and J usage is TRBJ1-5, with 10 bases aligning to TRBD1. CDR1 is KGHDR, CDR2 SFDVKD, per germline. Germline trimming cut 4 bases from V and 2 bases from J; bases unmatched to any gene: 4. The CDR3 is 16 residues long. CDR3 residues: CATSDSGTGGNQPQHF. In DNA form, the CDR3 reads TGTGCCACCAGTGACTCCGGGACAGGGGGCAATCAGCCCCAGCATTTT.

This clonotype has more than one count but fewer than ten. This sequence joins TRBV7-9 and TRBJ1-2, with D tentatively TRBD1 (6 bases). Germline CDR1 is SEHNR and CDR2 is FQNEAQ (reference sequence). V was clipped by 1 base and J by 4 bases, with 10 bases between them. The CDR3 totals 14 residues. The CDR3 sequence is CASSLDREGYGYTF. DNA for the CDR3: TGTGCCAGCAGCTTAGACAGGGAAGGCTATGGCTACACCTTC.

This chain joins TRBV10-3 and TRBJ1-1; D gene unclear. The CDR3 loop spans 15 amino acids. The V and J ends lost 3 bases and 2 bases respectively, with 13 bases between them. Looked up from germline, CDR1 is ENHRY and CDR2 is SYGVKD. This CDR3 reads CAISEGARYNTEAFF. The CDR3 bases are TGTGCCATCAGTGAAGGAGCCAGATACAACACTGAAGCTTTCTTT.

The chain couples TRBV6-5 to TRBJ2-7; TRBD1 matches at 7 bases. CDR3 length equals 14 residues. The V gene end was trimmed by 4 bases and the J gene end by 6 bases; junction bases not matched to a gene: 9. Germline-derived CDR1 and CDR2 are MNHEY and SVGAGI. DNA of the CDR3: TGTGCCAGCAGTTCCACTACAGGGGTGGGCGAGCAGTACTTC. Residues: CASSSTTGVGEQYF.

The rearrangement joins TRBV20-1 to TRBJ2-5; D may correspond to TRBD1 or TRBD2 (5 bases each). The CDR3 length is 16 residues. Germline V gene data show CDR1 as DFQATT and CDR2 as SNEGSKA (reference sequence). Trimming took off 0 bases at V and 0 bases at J, with 14 bases between the two ends. CDR3 coding DNA: TGCAGTGCTAGAGATCTCGAGGGGAGAAACCAAGAGACCCAGTACTTC. This codes for CSARDLEGRNQETQYF.

J is TRBJ1-3 and V is TRBV9; D possibly corresponds to TRBD1 (6 bases). There are 18 residues in the CDR3. Germline lookup yields CDR1 SGDLS and CDR2 YYNGEE. Trimming pared 0 bases from V and 0 bases from J, leaving 16 bases between. The CDR3 region has the DNA TGTGCCAGCAGCGTAGTGGGAGTGGGACACAGCTCTGGAAACACCATATATTTT. It translates to CASSVVGVGHSSGNTIYF.

The chain employs TRBV10-3 and TRBJ1-5; D gene unclear. CDR1 and CDR2 (germline): ENHRY, SYGVKD. The CDR3 contains 14 residues. V lost 0 bases and J 9 bases, leaving 12 bases between the germline ends. The CDR3 reads CAISESGLGMPQHF. The CDR3 DNA follows: TGTGCCATCAGTGAGTCAGGGTTGGGAATGCCCCAGCATTTT.